This is a list of T cell receptor beta chains from one sample in a study of post-analysis software for immune sequencing data. Via MiXCR, TCRdb re-called the PCR reads, giving one row per CDR3 protein. The table records about 820,000 distinct CDR3 sequences, approximately 50% of them present only once. The sequencing sample was made of blood. These receptor sequences come from a girl between 5 and 17 years old with multiple sclerosis. CDR3s include the opening cysteine and the closing phenylalanine or tryptophan. A D gene is named only where the DNA matches it firmly. The size entry is marked missing in some rows and otherwise reads once, few, many or a size class.

D: .; V: TRBV20-1; J: TRBJ2-5; size: once; CDR3: CSVLRGNRQETQYF; DNA: TGCAGTGTCTTAAGGGGGAATCGCCAAGAGACCCAGTACTTC
D: TRBD1; V: TRBV5-1; J: TRBJ2-7; size: .; CDR3: CASRPEIQGSSYEQYF; DNA: TGCGCCAGCCGGCCGGAGATACAGGGGAGCTCCTACGAGCAGTACTTC
D: TRBD1; V: TRBV29-1; J: TRBJ2-7; size: .; CDR3: CSVNRQGQGDEQYF; DNA: TGCAGCGTGAACCGACAGGGCCAAGGGGACGAGCAGTACTTC
D: .; V: TRBV6-1; J: TRBJ2-7; size: .; CDR3: CASRPQGPGRAFYEQYF; DNA: TGTGCCAGCAGACCCCAGGGGCCCGGGAGAGCATTCTACGAGCAGTACTTC
D: TRBD1; V: TRBV10-3; J: TRBJ1-5; size: .; CDR3: CAISTGQGNQPQHF; DNA: TGTGCCATCAGTACCGGACAGGGTAATCAGCCCCAGCATTTT
D: TRBD2; V: TRBV4-2; J: TRBJ2-1; size: few; CDR3: CASSQELAGGLNEQFF; DNA: TGTGCCAGCAGCCAAGAGTTAGCGGGAGGATTAAATGAGCAGTTCTTC
D: .; V: TRBV29-1; J: TRBJ2-7; size: .; CDR3: CSVRATAYEQYF; DNA: TGCAGCGTTCGGGCTACGGCTTACGAGCAGTACTTC
D: .; V: TRBV6-6; J: TRBJ1-1; size: .; CDR3: CASSYGGGAFF; DNA: TGTGCCAGCAGTTATGGGGGTGGAGCTTTCTTT
D: .; V: TRBV6-4; J: TRBJ1-2; size: few; CDR3: CASSPRGYTF; DNA: TGTGCCAGCAGTCCGCGTGGCTACACCTTC
D: .; V: TRBV7-3; J: TRBJ2-7; size: .; CDR3: CASSLNPGPIYEQYF; DNA: TGTGCCAGCAGCTTAAATCCCGGACCGATATACGAGCAGTACTTC
D: .; V: TRBV29-1; J: TRBJ1-1; size: few; CDR3: CSVEVVSRDTEAFF; DNA: TGCAGCGTTGAGGTCGTTTCGAGGGACACTGAAGCTTTCTTT
D: TRBD2; V: TRBV5-5; J: TRBJ2-1; size: few; CDR3: CASSYRVIAGDHNEQFF; DNA: TGTGCCAGCAGTTATCGCGTGATAGCGGGGGATCACAATGAGCAGTTCTTC
D: TRBD1; V: TRBV6-5; J: TRBJ1-4; size: .; CDR3: CASSPAWTGANEKLFF; DNA: TGTGCCAGCAGCCCCGCGTGGACAGGGGCAAATGAAAAACTGTTTTTT
D: .; V: TRBV7-9; J: TRBJ2-4; size: few; CDR3: CASSLTSSLAKNIQYF; DNA: TGTGCCAGCAGCTTAACATCTTCCCTAGCCAAAAACATTCAGTACTTC
D: TRBD1; V: TRBV27; J: TRBJ2-1; size: .; CDR3: CASSLFTGGYNEQFF; DNA: TGTGCCAGCAGTTTATTCACAGGGGGTTACAATGAGCAGTTCTTC
D: TRBD1; V: TRBV11-3; J: TRBJ1-1; size: few; CDR3: CASSPRTGENTEAFF; DNA: TGTGCCAGCAGCCCCAGGACAGGGGAGAACACTGAAGCTTTCTTT
D: TRBD2; V: TRBV4-2; J: TRBJ2-1; size: .; CDR3: CASSQDGGRAYNEQFF; DNA: TGTGCCAGCAGCCAAGACGGGGGGAGGGCCTACAATGAGCAGTTCTTC
D: .; V: TRBV7-2; J: TRBJ2-3; size: .; CDR3: CASSLFGVGGTDTQYF; DNA: TGTGCCAGCAGCTTATTCGGGGTGGGGGGCACAGATACGCAGTATTTT
D: TRBD2; V: TRBV20-1; J: TRBJ2-1; size: few; CDR3: CSAPPSGRVNEQFF; DNA: TGCAGTGCTCCACCTAGCGGGAGGGTCAATGAGCAGTTCTTC
D: TRBD1; V: TRBV28; J: TRBJ1-6; size: .; CDR3: CATTHRGGSPLHF; DNA: TGTGCCACCACCCACAGGGGCGGATCACCCCTCCACTTT
D: TRBD2; V: TRBV5-6; J: TRBJ2-1; size: few; CDR3: CASSPTLAGAYNEQFF; DNA: TGTGCCAGCAGCCCCACCCTAGCGGGGGCCTACAATGAGCAGTTCTTC
D: .; V: TRBV5-5; J: TRBJ2-7; size: few; CDR3: CASSRIGDQEQYF; DNA: TGTGCCAGCAGCCGCATAGGGGACCAGGAGCAGTACTTC
D: .; V: TRBV5-1; J: TRBJ2-1; size: few; CDR3: CASSLDVGRHGNEQFF; DNA: TGCGCCAGCAGCTTGGACGTGGGCCGCCATGGCAATGAGCAGTTCTTC
D: TRBD1; V: TRBV20-1; J: TRBJ2-7; size: .; CDR3: CSASGAQGDYEQYF; DNA: TGCAGTGCTAGTGGGGCGCAGGGGGACTACGAGCAGTACTTC
D: .; V: TRBV20-1; J: TRBJ2-5; size: few; CDR3: CSARALGAYQETQYF; DNA: TGCAGTGCTAGAGCCCTGGGAGCGTACCAAGAGACCCAGTACTTC
D: .; V: TRBV20-1; J: TRBJ2-4; size: .; CDR3: CSASDLNIQYF; DNA: TGCAGTGCTAGCGACTTAAACATTCAGTACTTC
D: .; V: TRBV12-3/TRBV12-4; J: TRBJ2-3; size: .; CDR3: CASSPSGQSTDTQYF; DNA: TGTGCCAGCAGTCCCTCGGGACAAAGCACAGATACGCAGTATTTT
D: .; V: TRBV7-3; J: TRBJ2-7; size: few; CDR3: CASSQRPPFGLEQYF; DNA: TGTGCCAGCAGCCAGAGACCCCCGTTTGGATTAGAGCAGTACTTC